This T cell receptor beta chain appears in the sequencing data of a study of blood T cell repertoires in COVID-19. This CDR3 contains 15 residues. Per germline, CDR1 KGHSH and CDR2 LQKENI. Trimming removed 2 bases from V and 6 bases from J; junction bases left unmatched: 3. The table came from immunoSEQ multiplex PCR; TCRdb's copy has only in-frame clones and leaves some out. Of some 400,000 clones listed, more than 70% were seen once; the top ten hold approximately 2.4%. Sequencing input: peripheral blood. The chain employs TRBV18 and TRBJ2-2; TRBD1 matches 10 bases. The sequence was collected from a woman aged 60-70 years with COVID-19, enrolled during active disease. The DNA of the CDR3 is TGTGCCAGCTCACCAAGGGACAGGGGTGCCGGGGAGCTGTTTTTT. Amino acid sequence: CASSPRDRGAGELFF. The full variable domain, in which reference TRBV18 and TRBJ2-2 provide the parts outside the CDR3, is NAGVMQNPRHLVRRRGQEARLRCSPMKGHSHVYWYRQLPEEGLKFMVYLQKENIIDESGMPKERFSAEFPKEGPSILRIQQVVRGDSAAYFCASSPRDRGAGELFFGEGSRLTVL.